Described below is a single T cell receptor (beta chain) sequence and its context. Relative to the germline gene, one junction end is altered; a read error may explain this. There are 15 residues in the CDR3. Germline V gene data show CDR1 as SGHDT and CDR2 as YYEEEE. Without any cell sorting, about 20-32 mg of bulk tissue yielded co-extracted RNA and DNA. Priming with a constant-region primer yielded TCR beta cDNA from about 480 ng total RNA. Slightly modified ARM-PCR, run as three nested multiplex PCR rounds, produced the TCR beta libraries. Both of the initial two PCR rounds ran for nine to eleven cycles and employed TRBV1-TRBV30 forward primers alongside a C-beta reverse primer. Via MiXCR, TCRdb re-called the multiplex PCR reads, giving one row per CDR3 protein. The table records fewer than 200,000 distinct CDR3 sequences, about 85% of them present only once. The sample comes from a study of tumor-infiltrating lymphocytes in primary liver carcinoma.

Sequencing was done on a sample of tumor tissue from primary liver carcinoma. The sequence derives from a man aged 35-49 years with primary liver carcinoma and hepatitis B virus infection. V usage is TRBV5-6 and J usage is TRBJ2-4; D might be TRBD2 (6 bases). CDR3 sequence: CASSPEGLARNIQYF. Written as DNA, the CDR3 is TGTGCCAGCAGCCCGGAGGGGCTAGCCAGAAACATTCAGTACTTC.